This TCR beta chain is from a study of identical twins. Notes on the study in general: The abundant beta clonotypes from cord blood had fewer insertions, and memory repertoires had none of this. Monozygotic twins shared more out-of-frame TCR alpha than recombination models predicted.

Germline lookup yields CDR1 MNHNS and CDR2 SASEGT. The CDR3 runs to 14 residues. Trimming took off 0 bases at V and 7 bases at J, with 10 bases between the two ends. For this clonotype: The antigen remains unidentified.

TCRdb re-called the 5' RACE reads with MiXCR, one entry per CDR3 protein. This table holds 1.5 million to 2 million distinct CDR3 sequences, under 35% found once. V and J are TRBV6-1 and TRBJ2-1; D is undetermined. The sequence was collected from a newborn girl in good health. Sequencing was done on a sample of cord blood. DNA of the CDR3: TGTGCCAGCAGTGAAGCCCCGTGGGTGAATGAGCAGTTCTTC. It encodes CASSEAPWVNEQFF.